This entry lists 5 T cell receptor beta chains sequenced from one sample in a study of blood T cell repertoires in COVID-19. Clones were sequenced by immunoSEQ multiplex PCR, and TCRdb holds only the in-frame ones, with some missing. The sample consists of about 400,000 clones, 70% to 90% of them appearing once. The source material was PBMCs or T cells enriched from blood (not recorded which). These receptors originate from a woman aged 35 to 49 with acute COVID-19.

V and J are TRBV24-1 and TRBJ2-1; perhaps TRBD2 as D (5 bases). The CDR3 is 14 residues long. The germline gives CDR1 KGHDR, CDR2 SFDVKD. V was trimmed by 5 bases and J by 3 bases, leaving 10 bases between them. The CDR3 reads CATSGAADYNEQFF. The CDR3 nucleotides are TGTGCCACCAGTGGAGCGGCAGACTACAATGAGCAGTTCTTC.

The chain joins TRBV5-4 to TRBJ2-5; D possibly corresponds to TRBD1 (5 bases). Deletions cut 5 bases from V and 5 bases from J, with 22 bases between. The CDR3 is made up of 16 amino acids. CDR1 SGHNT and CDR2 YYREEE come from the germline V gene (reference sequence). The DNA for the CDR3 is TGTGCCAGCAGGGAATCCGACAGCCCCGGTTGGGAGACCCAGTACTTC. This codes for CASRESDSPGWETQYF.

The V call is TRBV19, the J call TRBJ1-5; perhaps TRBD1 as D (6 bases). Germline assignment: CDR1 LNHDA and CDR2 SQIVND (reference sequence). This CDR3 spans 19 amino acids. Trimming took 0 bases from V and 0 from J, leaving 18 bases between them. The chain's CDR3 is CASSIDRRGQPYSNQPQHF. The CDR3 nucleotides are TGTGCCAGTAGTATAGATCGTCGTGGACAGCCTTATAGCAATCAGCCCCAGCATTTT.

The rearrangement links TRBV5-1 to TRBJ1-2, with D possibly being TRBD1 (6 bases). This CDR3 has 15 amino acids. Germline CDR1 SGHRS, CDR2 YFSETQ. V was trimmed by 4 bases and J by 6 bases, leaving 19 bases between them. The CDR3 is CASSPTGDSGDGYTF. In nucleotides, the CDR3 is TGCGCCAGCAGCCCCACGGGCGATTCAGGGGATGGCTACACCTTC.

This chain's CDR3 is CASTPVPYYNEQFF. The CDR3 nucleotides are TGCGCCAGCACCCCGGTCCCCTACTACAATGAGCAGTTCTTC. This sequence joins TRBV5-1 and TRBJ2-1; D gene ambiguous. This CDR3 contains 14 residues. From germline, CDR1 is SGHRS and CDR2 YFSETQ. V was clipped by 6 bases and J by 3 bases, with 13 bases between them.